The T cell receptor (beta chain) described here comes from a study of T cell repertoires in cytomegalovirus infection. As for this clonotype: No antigen is known for it. This could be a read error, since a much larger clone is one nucleotide away.

V was pared by 1 base and J by 8 bases, with 14 bases between. Looked up from germline, CDR1 is SGHTA and CDR2 is FQGNSA. The CDR3 totals 15 residues. General study results and limits: Carriers of CMV plus the relevant HLA were identified by cumulative public TCR beta family frequency.

TCRdb re-derived calls from the reads in MiXCR, one entry per CDR3 protein. Among about 440,000 distinct CDR3 sequences listed, under 40% were seen once. This TCR was sampled from a human donor in good health (CMV status not recorded). Some clones in this sample may be carry-over from other donors' samples. V is TRBV7-2 and J is TRBJ1-4, with D uncertain. Sequenced: PBMCs. In DNA form, the CDR3 reads TGTGCCAGCAGCTTAGGGGCGAGGGTAGGGGAAAAACTGTTTTTT. It yields the protein CASSLGARVGEKLFF.